A single sample gave rise to the 27 T cell receptor beta chains below, sequenced in a study of low-dose radiotherapy and immunotherapy resistance in tumors. TRAV- and TRBV-specific primers primed first-strand cDNA, covering alpha and beta chains. TCR amplification used 15 to 20 PCR cycles, a constant-region primer and a V-primer adapter. TCRdb reprocessed the reads via MiXCR and lists one record per CDR3 protein. The sample has more than 70,000 distinct CDR3 sequences; 20% are singletons. Time point reported: after trial treatment. Treatment denoted: LDRT plus nivolumab, ipilimumab, low-dose cyclophosphamide and aspirin (RACIN trial). The sequencing here drew on PBMCs, taken after low-dose radiotherapy plus immunotherapy. These receptors were taken from a female donor with ovarian cancer.

This clonotype appeared many times. The chain carries TRBV5-6 and TRBJ2-7, with 7 bases matching TRBD1. The J segment lost 2 bases and the V segment lost 4 bases, leaving 12 bases of the junction unmatched. The CDR3 totals 16 residues. Germline V gene lookup returns CDR1 SGHDT and CDR2 YYEEEE. CDR3 amino acids: CASSTRDRLPTYEQYF. The CDR3 nucleotides read TGTGCCAGCAGCACGAGGGACAGACTCCCAACCTACGAGCAGTACTTC.

The genes are TRBV20-1 and TRBJ2-7; no definite D call. Germline V gives CDR1 DFQATT, CDR2 SNEGSKA (reference sequence). V was trimmed by 4 bases and J by 5 bases, leaving 15 bases between them. The CDR3 has 13 amino acids. In DNA, the CDR3 is TGCAGTGCTAAGGGTGGTGGATACAACGAGCAGTACTTC. Encoded protein: CSAKGGGYNEQYF.

This clonotype was counted at least ten times. The genes are TRBV6-6 and TRBJ1-2, with a possible D match to TRBD1 (6 bases). The V gene's germline CDR1 is MNHNY and CDR2 SVGAGI (reference sequence). Trimming took off 5 bases at V and 8 bases at J, with 21 bases between the two ends. The CDR3 loop spans 15 amino acids. The CDR3 is CASSKPTGTSHGYTF. CDR3 DNA sequence: TGTGCCAGCAGTAAACCGACAGGTACATCTCACGGCTACACCTTC.

This clonotype has a count of ten or more. The chain uses TRBV19 and TRBJ2-7, with D possibly called TRBD1 or TRBD2 (5 bases each). The CDR3 consists of 14 residues. Germline loops: CDR1 LNHDA, CDR2 SQIVND (reference sequence). With 3 bases removed from V and 2 bases from J, the gap between germline ends came to 11 bases. CDR3 sequence (DNA): TGTGCCAGTAGTATTCGAGGGGACCCCTACGAGCAGTACTTC. Translating gives CASSIRGDPYEQYF.

As for this clonotype: With only one base between it and a far larger clone, this is likely a read error. This chain uses TRBV5-1 with TRBJ2-4; tentatively, D is TRBD1 or TRBD2 (5 bases each). Trimming took 4 bases from V and 13 from J, leaving 21 bases between them. The CDR3 has 14 amino acids. The germline V gene has CDR1 SGHRS and CDR2 YFSETQ. The CDR3 bases are TGCGCCAGCAGCGGTGTGGGGACCTACAATGAGCAGTACTTC. Protein: CASSGVGTYNEQYF.

At least ten counts were recorded for this clonotype. The rearrangement joins TRBV5-1 to TRBJ1-3; D might be TRBD1 (5 bases). The V and J ends lost 0 bases and 4 bases respectively, with 14 bases between them. The V gene's germline CDR1 is SGHRS and CDR2 YFSETQ. This CDR3 region has 16 residues. Here the CDR3 DNA reads TGCGCCAGCAGCTTGGGACAGCCGACCTTCGGAAACACCATATATTTT. Encoded protein: CASSLGQPTFGNTIYF.

This clonotype has a count of ten or more. The chain combines TRBV2 with TRBJ1-5, with 7 nucleotides matching TRBD1. The V gene's germline CDR1 is SNHLY and CDR2 FYNNEI. V was clipped by 6 bases and J by 7 bases; unmatched bases: 9. CDR3 length: 14 residues. CDR3 residues: CASRPNRGWQPQHF. CDR3 bases: TGTGCCAGCAGGCCAAACAGGGGATGGCAGCCCCAGCATTTT.

This clonotype has ten or more counts. The V call is TRBV11-3, the J call TRBJ2-7, with a weak D call TRBD1 (7 bases). There are 15 residues in the CDR3. CDR1 is SGHNT, CDR2 YENEEA, per germline. V lost 0 bases and J 2 bases, leaving 11 bases between the germline ends. DNA for the CDR3: TGTGCCAGCAGCTTAGATCAGGGGGGCACCTACGAGCAGTACTTC. The encoded protein is CASSLDQGGTYEQYF.

This clonotype came up many times. This chain joins TRBV27 and TRBJ1-5; D perhaps matches TRBD1 (5 bases). Trimming took 3 bases from V and 3 from J, leaving 15 bases between them. CDR3 length equals 16 residues. Germline V gene sequence: CDR1 MNHEY, CDR2 SMNVEV (reference sequence). In DNA form, the CDR3 reads TGTGCCAGCAGTTTCGGCGGGGGAGTGAACAATCAGCCCCAGCATTTT. Amino acid sequence: CASSFGGGVNNQPQHF.

This clonotype was picked up many times. The chain has TRBV4-1 and TRBJ2-5; TRBD1 or TRBD2 may be the D gene (5 bases each). V dropped 0 bases and J dropped 4 bases, with 18 bases sitting between them. This CDR3 region has 17 residues. Germline CDR1 MGHRA, CDR2 YSYEKL. In DNA form, the CDR3 reads TGCGCCAGCAGCCAAGATGGTTATGGGACGGCAGCAGAGACCCAGTACTTC. Translation: CASSQDGYGTAAETQYF.

Concerning this clonotype: Since a far larger clone is one base different, this is likely a read error. CDR3 nucleotides: TGTGCCAGCAGCAGAGGCGGCCTCGCCGGGGAGCTGTTTTTT. Translated: CASSRGGLAGELFF. The rearrangement joins TRBV6-2 or TRBV6-3 to TRBJ2-2; D remains unclear. V lost 6 bases to trimming and J lost 6 bases, with 14 bases between them. The CDR3 contains 14 residues. Germline lookup yields CDR1 MNHEY and CDR2 SVGEGT.

This clonotype was seen ten or more times. The rearrangement links TRBV29-1 to TRBJ2-3; no definite D call. The germline gives CDR1 SQVTM, CDR2 ANQGSEA. The CDR3 length is 11 residues. Trimming stripped 6 bases from V and 6 bases from J, with 10 bases between. The CDR3 loop reads CSVSRMDTQYF. The CDR3 nucleotides read TGCAGCGTCTCCCGGATGGATACGCAGTATTTT.

The CDR3 spells CASSPVRYDEQYF. The CDR3 DNA sequence: TGTGCCAGCTCACCGGTCCGGTACGACGAGCAGTACTTC. The chain combines TRBV18 with TRBJ2-7; D not certain. Trimming took off 3 bases at V and 5 bases at J, with 11 bases between the two ends. This CDR3 region has 13 residues. The V gene's germline CDR1 is KGHSH and CDR2 LQKENI. Looking up the rest from reference TRBV18 and TRBJ2-7 gives the full variable domain: NAGVMQNPRHLVRRRGQEARLRCSPMKGHSHVYWYRQLPEEGLKFMVYLQKENIIDESGMPKERFSAEFPKEGPSILRIQQVVRGDSAAYFCASSPVRYDEQYFGPGTRLTVT.

This clonotype occurred many times. For the CDR3, the DNA is TGTGCCAGCAGCCAAGAACTAGCGGGCAATTACCAGGCCCACAATGAGCAGTTCTTC. It translates to CASSQELAGNYQAHNEQFF. The chain carries TRBV4-2 and TRBJ2-1, with TRBD2 matching 9 bases. The CDR3 loop spans 19 amino acids. CDR1 LGHNA and CDR2 YNFKEQ come from the germline V gene. V shed 0 bases and J 5 bases; nucleotides not matched to a gene: 14.

A word on this clonotype: The junction shows a germline mismatch at one end, possibly a read error. J is TRBJ2-4 and V is TRBV15; the match to TRBD2 covers 12 bases. CDR3 size: 21 residues. Germline V gene sequence: CDR1 LNHNV, CDR2 YYDKDF (reference sequence). CDR3 in amino acids: CSTRRSIPSSGGVLAKNIQYF. CDR3 in DNA: TGTTCCACCAGAAGATCGATCCCGTCTAGCGGGGGGGTTCTAGCCAAAAACATTCAGTACTTC.

Turning to this clonotype: Germline and junction disagree at one end, which may indicate a read error. The chain uses TRBV5-1 and TRBJ2-5; the match to TRBD2 covers 7 bases. The CDR3 has 17 residues. The germline V gene has CDR1 SGHRS and CDR2 YFSETQ. The CDR3 here is CASSRLAGERLEDTQYF. The CDR3 DNA follows: TGCGCCAGCAGCCGTCTGGCGGGAGAGAGGCTCGAAGATACCCAGTACTTC.

This clonotype was counted at least ten times. The chain carries TRBV29-1 and TRBJ1-3; no clear D. Germline V gene sequence: CDR1 SQVTM, CDR2 ANQGSEA. Trimming removed 1 base at V and 3 bases at J, with 1 base between. The CDR3 runs 11 residues. Here the CDR3 DNA reads TGCAGCGTTGAAGTTGGAAACACCATATATTTT. Amino acid sequence: CSVEVGNTIYF.

This clonotype was observed many times. This rearrangement joins TRBV28 to TRBJ1-1, with D maybe TRBD1 (5 bases). CDR3 length equals 13 residues. The V gene lost 4 bases and the J gene lost 6 bases, with 12 bases spanning the gap. CDR1 and CDR2 from the germline V gene are MDHEN and SYDVKM. CDR3 coding DNA: TGTGCCAGCAGTTCGACAGTCCCCTCTGAAGCTTTCTTT. Protein: CASSSTVPSEAFF.

A word on this clonotype: A read error is the likely source, as a far larger clone sits one nucleotide away. This chain uses TRBV24-1 with TRBJ1-5, with D possibly TRBD1 on 6 matching bases. Germline CDR1 reads KGHDR; CDR2 reads SFDVKD. This CDR3 has 18 residues. The CDR3 sequence is CVSSPTWARGDSNQPQHF. The CDR3 DNA reads as TGTGTCAGCAGTCCTACCTGGGCCAGGGGTGATAGCAATCAGCCCCAGCATTTT.

CDR3 bases: TGCAGCGTTGCGGCAGGGAGCGAGCAGTACTTC. Protein: CSVAAGSEQYF. V is TRBV29-1 and J is TRBJ2-7; the D gene could be TRBD1 or TRBD2 (5 bases each). In germline, CDR1 is SQVTM, CDR2 ANQGSEA. V was pared by 4 bases and J by 6 bases, with 10 bases between. This CDR3 spans 11 amino acids.

V is TRBV28 and J is TRBJ2-5; 7 bases match TRBD2. The junction had 15 bases not matched to a gene; V was cut back by 6 bases and J by 5 bases. The CDR3 spans 16 residues. Germline V gene lookup returns CDR1 MDHEN and CDR2 SYDVKM. The DNA of the CDR3 is TGTGCCAGCAGCCAAGATGCTAGGAGGGAGGGGGAGACCCAGTACTTC. Encoded protein: CASSQDARREGETQYF.

A word on this clonotype: A read error is likely here: a far larger clone is one base away. The chain links TRBV5-7 to TRBJ2-1; tentative D call: TRBD1 (5 bases). TRBV5-7 is treated as an ORF (open reading frame) with a function not yet certain. The CDR3 is 16 residues long. CDR3 nucleotides: TGTGCCGGCAGCCCCGCCGGACAACTCCACCCCAATGAGCAGTTCTTC. It specifies CAGSPAGQLHPNEQFF.

In this sample, this clonotype turned up many times. V usage is TRBV6-2 or TRBV6-3 and J usage is TRBJ2-3; 7 nucleotides line up with TRBD2. This CDR3 is built from 17 residues. V shed 0 bases, J shed 6 bases, and the junction held 12 bases outside the gene matches. Germline V gene data show CDR1 as MNHEY and CDR2 as SVGEGT. The DNA of the CDR3 is TGTGCCAGCAGTTACTCGAAGCTAGCCCTCGGGGGGGATACGCAGTATTTT. Its protein is CASSYSKLALGGDTQYF.

In this sample, this clonotype turned up many times. The gene calls are TRBV12-3 or TRBV12-4 and TRBJ1-5; 12 nucleotides agree with TRBD1. The CDR3 runs 18 residues. J gave up 1 base and V 6 bases, and 10 bases lay outside the gene matches. The CDR3 loop reads CASRTGTGGGWSNQPQHF. CDR3 coding DNA: TGTGCCAGCAGGACCGGGACAGGGGGCGGTTGGAGCAATCAGCCCCAGCATTTT.

To note about this clonotype: It is likely a read error: a sequence one base away is far more abundant. The genes are TRBV6-2 or TRBV6-3 and TRBJ2-1; the match to TRBD1 covers 7 bases. In germline, CDR1 is MNHEY, CDR2 SVGEGT. V was clipped by 6 bases and J by 10 bases; unmatched bases: 12. The CDR3 consists of 14 residues. The CDR3 region is CASRKQGNTYEQFF. The CDR3, as DNA: TGTGCCAGCAGGAAACAGGGGAACACCTACGAGCAGTTCTTC.

This clonotype came up many times. The chain employs TRBV27 and TRBJ2-1; possibly TRBD1 for D (6 bases). V was pared by 6 bases and J by 1 base, with 13 bases between. The CDR3 consists of 15 residues. The germline CDR1 and CDR2 sequences are MNHEY and SMNVEV (reference sequence). In nucleotides, the CDR3 is TGTGCCAGCAGCCCGGGACAAGTTTCCTACAATGAGCAGTTCTTC. This gives the protein CASSPGQVSYNEQFF.

On this clonotype: This clone may be a read error of a much larger clone one base away. The CDR3 DNA follows: TGTGCCAGCAGCTTGGTCGACAGAATTTACAATGAGCATTTCTTC. It yields the protein CASSLVDRIYNEHFF. This chain connects TRBV5-4 to TRBJ2-1, with TRBD1 as a possible D gene (5 bases). The V gene's germline CDR1 is SGHNT and CDR2 YYREEE (reference sequence). CDR3 length: 15 residues.